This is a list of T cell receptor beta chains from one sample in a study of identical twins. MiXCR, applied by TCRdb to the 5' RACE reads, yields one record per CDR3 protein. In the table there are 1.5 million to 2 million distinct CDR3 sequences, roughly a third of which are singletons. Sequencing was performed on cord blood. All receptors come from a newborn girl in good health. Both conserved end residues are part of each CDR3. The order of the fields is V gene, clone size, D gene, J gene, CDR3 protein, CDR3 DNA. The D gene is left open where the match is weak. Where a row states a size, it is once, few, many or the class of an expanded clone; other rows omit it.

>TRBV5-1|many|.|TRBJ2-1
CASSSGQVYNEQFF
TGCGCCAGCAGCTCCGGACAAGTCTACAATGAGCAGTTCTTC
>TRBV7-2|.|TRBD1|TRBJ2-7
CACSPKGQGWYEQYF
TGTGCCTGCAGCCCCAAAGGACAGGGATGGTACGAGCAGTACTTC
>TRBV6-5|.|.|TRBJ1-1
CASSFRGGTTEAFF
TGTGCCAGCAGTTTCAGGGGAGGGACGACTGAAGCTTTCTTT
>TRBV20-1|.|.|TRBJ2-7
CSAEPGLRYEQYF
TGCAGTGCCGAACCGGGACTCCGCTACGAGCAGTACTTC
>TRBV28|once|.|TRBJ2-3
CASSLPYGQSSTDTQYF
TGTGCCAGCAGTTTACCTTATGGACAGTCGAGCACAGATACGCAGTATTTT
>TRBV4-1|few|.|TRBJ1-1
CASSQQLKNTEAFF
TGCGCCAGCAGCCAACAACTCAAGAACACTGAAGCTTTCTTT
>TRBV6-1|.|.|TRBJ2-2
CASRPPGGSNTGELFF
TGTGCCAGCAGGCCCCCTGGAGGGTCGAACACCGGGGAGCTGTTTTTT
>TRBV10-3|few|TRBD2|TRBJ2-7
CAISLAGGLGYEQYF
TGTGCCATCAGTCTAGCGGGAGGGTTGGGCTACGAGCAGTACTTC
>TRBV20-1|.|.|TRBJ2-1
CSARSTGEQFF
TGCAGTGCTAGAAGTACAGGGGAGCAGTTCTTC
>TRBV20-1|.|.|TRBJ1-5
CSARMGVSQPQHF
TGCAGTGCTAGAATGGGGGTCAGTCAGCCCCAGCATTTT
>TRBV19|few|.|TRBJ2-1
CASSISASNEQFF
TGTGCCAGTAGTATCAGTGCCAGCAATGAGCAGTTCTTC
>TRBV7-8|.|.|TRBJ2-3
CASSLNFGADTQYF
TGTGCCAGCAGCTTAAATTTCGGCGCAGATACGCAGTATTTT
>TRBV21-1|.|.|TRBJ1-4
CASSKRGSTNEKLFF
TGTGCCAGCAGCAAACGAGGGTCAACTAATGAAAAACTGTTTTTT
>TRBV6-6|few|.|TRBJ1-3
CASSLERNTIYF
TGTGCCAGCAGTTTAGAAAGAAACACCATATATTTT
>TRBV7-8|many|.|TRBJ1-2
CASSPSTLPRSNYGYTF
TGTGCCAGCAGCCCCAGCACCCTCCCGCGCTCGAACTATGGCTACACCTTC
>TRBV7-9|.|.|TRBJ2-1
CASSWTAGDEQFF
TGTGCCAGCAGCTGGACGGCGGGCGATGAGCAGTTCTTC
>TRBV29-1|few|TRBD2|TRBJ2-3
CSVRGRASDTQYF
TGCAGCGTCCGCGGGAGGGCTTCAGATACGCAGTATTTT
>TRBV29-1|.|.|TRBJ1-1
CSVVWAPINTEAFF
TGCAGCGTTGTGTGGGCCCCAATAAACACTGAAGCTTTCTTT
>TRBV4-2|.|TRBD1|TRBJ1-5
CASSQDRQGHQPQHF
TGCGCCAGCAGCCAAGATCGACAGGGACATCAGCCCCAGCATTTT
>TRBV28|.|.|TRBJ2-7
CASSPPNYQSYEQYF
TGTGCCAGCAGTCCGCCGAACTATCAATCCTACGAGCAGTACTTC
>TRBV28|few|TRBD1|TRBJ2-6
CASSTVGQGRTGANVLTF
TGTGCCAGCAGCACGGTAGGACAGGGGAGGACTGGGGCCAACGTCCTGACTTTC
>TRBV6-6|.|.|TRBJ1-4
CAAALGGWRVFF
TGTGCCGCAGCGCTGGGCGGATGGAGGGTGTTTTTT
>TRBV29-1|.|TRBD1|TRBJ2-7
CSVSTGLGEQYF
TGCAGCGTTTCGACAGGGCTGGGCGAGCAGTACTTC
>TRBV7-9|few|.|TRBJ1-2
CASSLGGDPNYGYTF
TGTGCCAGCAGCTTAGGGGGCGATCCTAACTATGGCTACACCTTC
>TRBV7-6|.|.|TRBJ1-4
CASSLGGRTTLGKLFF
TGTGCCAGCAGCTTAGGGGGTCGGACAACCCTAGGAAAACTGTTTTTT
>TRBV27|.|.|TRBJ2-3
CASSLNRYTDTQYF
TGTGCCAGCAGTTTAAACCGGTACACAGATACGCAGTATTTT
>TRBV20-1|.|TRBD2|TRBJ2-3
CSANSGGTDTQYF
TGCAGTGCCAATAGCGGGGGCACAGATACGCAGTATTTT
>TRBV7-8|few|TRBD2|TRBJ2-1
CASSPQRGGRSYNEQFF
TGTGCCAGCAGCCCGCAGCGGGGGGGCCGATCCTACAATGAGCAGTTCTTC
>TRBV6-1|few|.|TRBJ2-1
CASSEAGRGNNEQFF
TGTGCCAGCAGTGAAGCAGGACGGGGCAACAATGAGCAGTTCTTC
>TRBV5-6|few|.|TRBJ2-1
CASSLSENEQFF
TGTGCCAGCAGCTTGTCCGAGAATGAGCAGTTCTTC
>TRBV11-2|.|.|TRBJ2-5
CASSLGILRQTYQETQYF
TGTGCCAGCAGCTTAGGGATCTTACGCCAGACTTACCAAGAGACCCAGTACTTC
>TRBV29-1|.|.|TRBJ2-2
CSVYYKGRELFF
TGCAGCGTGTACTACAAGGGAAGGGAGCTGTTTTTT
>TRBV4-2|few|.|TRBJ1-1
CASSPQTAATEAFF
TGTGCCAGCAGCCCCCAGACAGCTGCCACTGAAGCTTTCTTT
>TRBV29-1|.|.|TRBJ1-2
CSVVGTDYGYTF
TGCAGCGTTGTGGGGACGGACTATGGCTACACCTTC
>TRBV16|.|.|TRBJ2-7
CASSQGSTVYEQYF
TGTGCCAGCAGCCAAGGGAGTACCGTCTACGAGCAGTACTTC
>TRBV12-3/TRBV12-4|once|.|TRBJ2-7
CASQGTTLEQYF
TGTGCCAGCCAGGGGACTACCCTCGAGCAGTACTTC
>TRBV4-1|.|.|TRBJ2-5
CASSQVPQQETQYF
TGCGCCAGCAGCCAAGTGCCACAACAAGAGACCCAGTACTTC
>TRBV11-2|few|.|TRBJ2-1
CASSGGTLLPYNEQFF
TGTGCCAGCAGCGGAGGGACCCTCCTACCTTACAATGAGCAGTTCTTC
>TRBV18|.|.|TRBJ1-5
CASSPPDRKPQHF
TGTGCCAGCTCACCACCGGATCGTAAGCCCCAGCATTTT
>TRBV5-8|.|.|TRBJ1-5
CASNSLGTNQPQHF
TGTGCCAGCAACTCCCTCGGGACCAATCAGCCCCAGCATTTT
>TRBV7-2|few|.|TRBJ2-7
CASSSFQGAEQYF
TGTGCCAGCAGCTCATTTCAGGGAGCCGAGCAGTACTTC
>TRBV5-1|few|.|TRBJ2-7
CASSLIIGSGEQYF
TGCGCCAGCAGCTTGATAATAGGGTCAGGGGAGCAGTACTTC
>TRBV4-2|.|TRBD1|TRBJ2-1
CASSQDSTGGSYTEQFF
TGTGCCAGCAGCCAAGATTCGACAGGGGGTTCCTACACTGAACAGTTCTTC
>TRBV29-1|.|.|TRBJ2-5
CGIGRNQETQYF
TGCGGAATAGGACGGAACCAAGAGACCCAGTACTTC
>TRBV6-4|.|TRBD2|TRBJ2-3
CASSDSTSGGTDTQYF
TGTGCCAGCAGTGACTCAACTAGCGGGGGCACAGATACGCAGTATTTT